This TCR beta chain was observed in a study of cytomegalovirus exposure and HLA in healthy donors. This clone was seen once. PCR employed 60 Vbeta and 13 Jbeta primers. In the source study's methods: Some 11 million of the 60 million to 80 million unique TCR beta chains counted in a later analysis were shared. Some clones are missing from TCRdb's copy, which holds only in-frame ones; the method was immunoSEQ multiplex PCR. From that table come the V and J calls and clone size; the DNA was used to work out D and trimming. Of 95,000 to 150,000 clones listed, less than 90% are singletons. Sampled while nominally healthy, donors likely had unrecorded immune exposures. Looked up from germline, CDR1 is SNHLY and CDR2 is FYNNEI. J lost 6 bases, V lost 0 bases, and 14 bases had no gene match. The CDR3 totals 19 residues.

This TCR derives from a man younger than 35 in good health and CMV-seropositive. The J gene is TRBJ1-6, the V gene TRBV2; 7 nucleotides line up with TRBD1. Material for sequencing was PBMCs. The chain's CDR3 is CASSEAGQLAARSNSPLHF. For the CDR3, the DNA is TGTGCCAGCAGTGAAGCGGGACAGCTCGCCGCCAGGAGTAATTCACCCCTCCACTTT. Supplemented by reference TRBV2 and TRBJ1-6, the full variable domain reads EPEVTQTPSHQVTQMGQEVILRCVPISNHLYFYWYRQILGQKVEFLVSFYNNEISEKSEIFDDQFSVERPDGSNFTLKIRSTKLEDSAMYFCASSEAGQLAARSNSPLHFGNGTRLTVT.